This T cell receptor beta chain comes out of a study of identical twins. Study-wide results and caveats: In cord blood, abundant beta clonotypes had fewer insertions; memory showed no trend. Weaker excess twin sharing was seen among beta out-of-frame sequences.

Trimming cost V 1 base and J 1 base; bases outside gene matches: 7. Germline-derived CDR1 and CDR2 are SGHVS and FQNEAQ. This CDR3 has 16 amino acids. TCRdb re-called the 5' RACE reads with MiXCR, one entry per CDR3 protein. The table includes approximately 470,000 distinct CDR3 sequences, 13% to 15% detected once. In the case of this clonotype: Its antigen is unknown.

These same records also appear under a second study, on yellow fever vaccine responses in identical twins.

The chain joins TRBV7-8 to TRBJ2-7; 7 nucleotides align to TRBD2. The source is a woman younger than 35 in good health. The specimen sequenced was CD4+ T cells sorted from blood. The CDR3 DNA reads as TGTGCCAGCAGCTTAGTAGGCCTAGCGGCGTCCTACGAGCAGTACTTC. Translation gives CASSLVGLAASYEQYF.